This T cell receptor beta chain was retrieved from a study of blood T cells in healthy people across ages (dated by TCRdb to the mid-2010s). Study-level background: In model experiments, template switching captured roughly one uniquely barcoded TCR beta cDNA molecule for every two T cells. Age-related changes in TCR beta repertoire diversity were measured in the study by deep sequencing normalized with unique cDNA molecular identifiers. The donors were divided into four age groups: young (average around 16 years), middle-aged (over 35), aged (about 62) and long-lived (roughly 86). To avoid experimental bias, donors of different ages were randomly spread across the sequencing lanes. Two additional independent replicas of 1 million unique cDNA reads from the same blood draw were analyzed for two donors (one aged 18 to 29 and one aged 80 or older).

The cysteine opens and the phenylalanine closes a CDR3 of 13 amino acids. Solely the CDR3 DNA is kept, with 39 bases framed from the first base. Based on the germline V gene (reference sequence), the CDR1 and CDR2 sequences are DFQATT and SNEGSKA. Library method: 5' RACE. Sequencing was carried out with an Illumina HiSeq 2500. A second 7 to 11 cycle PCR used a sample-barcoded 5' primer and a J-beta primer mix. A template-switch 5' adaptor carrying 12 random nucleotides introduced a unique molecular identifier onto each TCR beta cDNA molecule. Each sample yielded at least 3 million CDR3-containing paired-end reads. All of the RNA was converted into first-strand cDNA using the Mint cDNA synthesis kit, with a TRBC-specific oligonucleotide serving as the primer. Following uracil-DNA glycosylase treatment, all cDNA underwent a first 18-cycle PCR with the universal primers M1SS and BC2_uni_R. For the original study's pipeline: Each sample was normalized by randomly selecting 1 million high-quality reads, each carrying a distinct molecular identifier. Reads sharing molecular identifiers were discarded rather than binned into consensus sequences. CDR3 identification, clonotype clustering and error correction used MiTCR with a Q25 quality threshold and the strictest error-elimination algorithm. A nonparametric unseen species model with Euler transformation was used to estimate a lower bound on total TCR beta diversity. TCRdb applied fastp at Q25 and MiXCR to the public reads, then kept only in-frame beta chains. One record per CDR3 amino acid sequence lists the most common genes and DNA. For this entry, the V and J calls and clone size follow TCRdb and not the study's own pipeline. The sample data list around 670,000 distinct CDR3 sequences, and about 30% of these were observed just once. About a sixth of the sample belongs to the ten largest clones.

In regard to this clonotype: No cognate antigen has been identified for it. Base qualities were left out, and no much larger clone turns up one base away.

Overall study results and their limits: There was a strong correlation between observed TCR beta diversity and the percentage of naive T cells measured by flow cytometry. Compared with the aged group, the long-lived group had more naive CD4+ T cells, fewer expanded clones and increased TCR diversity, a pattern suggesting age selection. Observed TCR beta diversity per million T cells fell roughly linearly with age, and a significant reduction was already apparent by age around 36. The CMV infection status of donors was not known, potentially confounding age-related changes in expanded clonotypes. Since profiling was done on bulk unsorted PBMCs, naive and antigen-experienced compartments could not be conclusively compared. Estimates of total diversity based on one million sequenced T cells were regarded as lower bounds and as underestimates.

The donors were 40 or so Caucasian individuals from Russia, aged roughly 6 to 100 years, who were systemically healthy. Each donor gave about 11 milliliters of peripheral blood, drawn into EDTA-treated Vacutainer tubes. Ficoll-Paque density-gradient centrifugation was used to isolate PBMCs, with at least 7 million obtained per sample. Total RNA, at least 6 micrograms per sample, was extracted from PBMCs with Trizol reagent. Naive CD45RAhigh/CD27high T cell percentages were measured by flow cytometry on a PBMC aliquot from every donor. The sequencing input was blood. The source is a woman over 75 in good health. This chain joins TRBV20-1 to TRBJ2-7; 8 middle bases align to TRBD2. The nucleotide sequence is TGCAGCGGAGTTAGCGGGACATCCTACGAGCAGTACTTC. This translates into CSGVSGTSYEQYF.